Included here is one T cell receptor (beta chain) sequence, with context. Its target is unknown. Method: immunoSEQ multiplex PCR; TCRdb's copy keeps in-frame clones and lacks some. Of tens of thousands of clones listed, about two thirds are singletons. These data belong to a study of PD-1 blockade in classical Hodgkin lymphoma. Whole-study findings and limits: Newly diagnosed patients had diversity similar to the baseline diversity of complete responders.

Every single patient, without exception, relapsed after autologous stem cell transplantation, and brentuximab vedotin exposure varied. V lost 5 bases and J lost 5; bases outside the gene matches: 5. CDR1 and CDR2 from the germline V gene are LNHDA and SQIVND (reference sequence). The CDR3 contains 15 residues. This sequence originates from a human donor with classical Hodgkin lymphoma. This chain connects TRBV19 to TRBJ2-2; 10 bases align to TRBD2. Sequencing used peripheral blood mononuclear cells (PBMCs), obtained before the second cycle of nivolumab. Here the CDR3 DNA reads TGTGCCAGTAGTCTAAAGCGGGAGGGGACCGGGGAGCTGTTTTTT. Protein product: CASSLKREGTGELFF.